Given below is one T cell receptor beta chain in context. Its antigen has not been determined. Nothing much larger sits one base from this clone, and base qualities are not available. Including cysteine and phenylalanine, the CDR3 has 17 amino acids. Only the CDR3 DNA stays, 51 bases, in frame from base 1. The trim is 2 bases for V and 0 bases for J, with a gap of 16 bases between the germline ends. CDR1 and CDR2, per the germline V gene, are MNHEY and SVGEGT. The data are from a study of control samples from healthy donors and cancer patients (dated by TCRdb to the early 2020s). The library was produced with the immunoSEQ multiplex PCR assay. Drawn from immuneACCESS, this table holds only the in-frame rearrangements with V and J called that TCRdb kept. Clones are partly lost; checked studies trace under half to an unresolved V gene and leave the rest unexplained. This sample is represented by 97,000 or so clones; about 90% of them were singletons. Over 2% of the sample comes from the top ten.

The chain is assembled from TRBV6-2 or TRBV6-3 and TRBJ1-1; TRBD1 is a weak D gene call, 5 bases matching. The clonotype was recovered from a woman under 30 in good health. Sequenced input: blood. The DNA sequence is as follows: TGTGCCAGCAGTTACGCAGGAGTTGGGGGAATGAACACTGAAGCTTTCTTT. Its protein is CASSYAGVGGMNTEAFF.